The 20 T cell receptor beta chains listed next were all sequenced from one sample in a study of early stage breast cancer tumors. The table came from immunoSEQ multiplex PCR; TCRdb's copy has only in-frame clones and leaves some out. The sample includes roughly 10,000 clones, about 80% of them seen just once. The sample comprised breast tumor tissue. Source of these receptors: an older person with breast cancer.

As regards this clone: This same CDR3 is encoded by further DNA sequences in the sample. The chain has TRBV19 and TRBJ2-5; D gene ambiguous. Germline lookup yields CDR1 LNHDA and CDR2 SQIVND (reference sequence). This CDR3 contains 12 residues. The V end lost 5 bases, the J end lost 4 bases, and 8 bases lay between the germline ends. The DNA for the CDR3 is TGTGCCAGTAGTGCCCAGCGAGAGACCCAGTACTTC. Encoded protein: CASSAQRETQYF.

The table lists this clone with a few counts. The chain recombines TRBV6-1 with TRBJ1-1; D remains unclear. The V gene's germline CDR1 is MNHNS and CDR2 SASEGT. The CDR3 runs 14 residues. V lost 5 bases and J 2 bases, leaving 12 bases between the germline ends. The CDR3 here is CASSLISLNTEAFF. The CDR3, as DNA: TGTGCCAGCAGTCTAATTAGCCTAAACACTGAAGCTTTCTTT.

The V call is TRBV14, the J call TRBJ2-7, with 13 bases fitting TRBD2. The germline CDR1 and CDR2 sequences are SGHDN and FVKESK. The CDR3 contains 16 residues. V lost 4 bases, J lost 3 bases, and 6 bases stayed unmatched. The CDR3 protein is CASSPPGLAGYYEQYF. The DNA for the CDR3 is TGTGCCAGCAGCCCACCGGGACTAGCGGGGTACTACGAGCAGTACTTC.

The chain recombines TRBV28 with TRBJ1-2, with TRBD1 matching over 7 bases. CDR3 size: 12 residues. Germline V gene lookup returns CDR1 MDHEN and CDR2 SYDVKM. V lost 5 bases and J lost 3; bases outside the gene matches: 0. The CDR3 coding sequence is TGTGCCAGCAGTACAGGGGACTATGGCTACACCTTC. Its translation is CASSTGDYGYTF.

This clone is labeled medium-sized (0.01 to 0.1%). The CDR3 DNA follows: TGCAGCGTTGAAAACCCGGACAGGGAATCCTACAATGAGCAGTTCTTC. Protein: CSVENPDRESYNEQFF. The chain is built from TRBV29-1 and TRBJ2-1; 8 bases are shared with TRBD1. The CDR3 has 16 amino acids. Germline CDR1 reads SQVTM; CDR2 reads ANQGSEA. V was clipped by 2 bases and J by 1 base; unmatched bases: 7.

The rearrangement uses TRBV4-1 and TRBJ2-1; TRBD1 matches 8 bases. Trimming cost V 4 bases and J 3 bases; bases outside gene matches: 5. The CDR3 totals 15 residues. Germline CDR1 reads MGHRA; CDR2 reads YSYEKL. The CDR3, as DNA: TGCGCCAGCAGCCGTACAGGGGGAAACTACAATGAGCAGTTCTTC. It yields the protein CASSRTGGNYNEQFF.

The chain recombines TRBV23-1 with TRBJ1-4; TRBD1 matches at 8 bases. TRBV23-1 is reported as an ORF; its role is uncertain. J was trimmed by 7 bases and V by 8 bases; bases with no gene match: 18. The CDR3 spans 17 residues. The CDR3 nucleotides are TGCGCCAGCGTTAAAGGCAGGGGGCGCTTCTTTAGTGAAAAACTGTTTTTT. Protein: CASVKGRGRFFSEKLFF.

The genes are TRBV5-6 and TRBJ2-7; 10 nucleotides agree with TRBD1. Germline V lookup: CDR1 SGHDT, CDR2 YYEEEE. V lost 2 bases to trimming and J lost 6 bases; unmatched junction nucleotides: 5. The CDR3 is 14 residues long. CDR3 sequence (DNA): TGTGCCAGCAGCTTAGGGACAGGGGTAAGCGAGCAGTACTTC. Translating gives CASSLGTGVSEQYF.

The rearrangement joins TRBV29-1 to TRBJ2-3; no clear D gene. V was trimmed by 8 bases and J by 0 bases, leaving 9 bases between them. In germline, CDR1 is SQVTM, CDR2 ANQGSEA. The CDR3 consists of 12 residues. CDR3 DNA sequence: TGCAGCCTCATGCGGAGCACAGATACGCAGTATTTT. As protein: CSLMRSTDTQYF.

The chain's CDR3 is CASSLIRGRAEAFF. CDR3 nucleotide sequence: TGTGCCAGCAGCTTAATAAGGGGTCGGGCTGAAGCTTTCTTT. This chain connects TRBV7-3 to TRBJ1-1; TRBD1 might be the D (5 bases). The V end lost 1 base, the J end lost 6 bases, and 12 bases lay between the germline ends. The CDR3 is 14 amino acids. Germline V gives CDR1 SGHTA, CDR2 FQGTGA.

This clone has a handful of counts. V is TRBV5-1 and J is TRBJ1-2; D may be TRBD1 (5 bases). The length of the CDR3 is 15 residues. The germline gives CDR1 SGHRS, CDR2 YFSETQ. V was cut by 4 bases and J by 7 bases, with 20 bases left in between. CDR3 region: CASSGGTNPVSGYTF. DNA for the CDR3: TGCGCCAGCAGCGGGGGGACGAATCCTGTCTCTGGCTACACCTTC. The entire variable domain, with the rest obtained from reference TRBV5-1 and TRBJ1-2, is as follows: KAGVTQTPRYLIKTRGQQVTLSCSPISGHRSVSWYQQTPGQGLQFLFEYFSETQRNKGNFPGRFSGRQFSNSRSEMNVSTLELGDSALYLCASSGGTNPVSGYTFGSGTRLTVV.

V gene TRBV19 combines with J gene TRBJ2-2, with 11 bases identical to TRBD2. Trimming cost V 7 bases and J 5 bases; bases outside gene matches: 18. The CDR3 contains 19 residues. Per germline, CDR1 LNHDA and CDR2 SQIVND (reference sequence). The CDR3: CASTPLVVAGGPKTGELFF. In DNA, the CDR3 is TGTGCCAGTACTCCCCTTGTGGTAGCGGGAGGGCCTAAAACCGGGGAGCTGTTTTTT.

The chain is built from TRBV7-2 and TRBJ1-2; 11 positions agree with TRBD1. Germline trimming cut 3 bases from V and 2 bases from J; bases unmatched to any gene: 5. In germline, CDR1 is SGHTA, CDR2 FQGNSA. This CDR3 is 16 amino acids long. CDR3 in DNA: TGTGCCAGCAGCTTGTTGGGACAGGGGGTAAACTATGGCTACACCTTC. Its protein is CASSLLGQGVNYGYTF.

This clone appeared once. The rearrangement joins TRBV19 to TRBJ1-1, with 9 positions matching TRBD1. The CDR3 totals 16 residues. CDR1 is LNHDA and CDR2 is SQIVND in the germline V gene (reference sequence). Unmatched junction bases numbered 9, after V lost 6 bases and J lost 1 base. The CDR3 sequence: CASSLGQGRRNTEAFF. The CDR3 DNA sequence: TGTGCCAGTAGCCTCGGACAGGGGAGAAGGAACACTGAAGCTTTCTTT.

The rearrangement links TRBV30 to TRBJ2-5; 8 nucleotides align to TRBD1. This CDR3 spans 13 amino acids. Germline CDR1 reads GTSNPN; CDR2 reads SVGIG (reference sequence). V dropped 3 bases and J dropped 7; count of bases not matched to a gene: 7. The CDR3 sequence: CAWRKGQAPTQYF. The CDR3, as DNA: TGTGCCTGGAGAAAGGGACAGGCTCCGACCCAGTACTTC.

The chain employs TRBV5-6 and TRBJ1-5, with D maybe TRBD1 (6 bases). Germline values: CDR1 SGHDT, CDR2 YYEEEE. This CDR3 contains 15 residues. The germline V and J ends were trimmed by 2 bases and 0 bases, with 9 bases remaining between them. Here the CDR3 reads CASSLQGYSNQPQHF. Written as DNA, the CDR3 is TGTGCCAGCAGCTTACAGGGTTATAGCAATCAGCCCCAGCATTTT. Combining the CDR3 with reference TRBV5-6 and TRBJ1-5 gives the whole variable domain DAGVTQSPTHLIKTRGQQVTLRCSPKSGHDTVSWYQQALGQGPQFIFQYYEEEERQRGNFPDRFSGHQFPNYSSELNVNALLLGDSALYLCASSLQGYSNQPQHFGDGTRLSIL.

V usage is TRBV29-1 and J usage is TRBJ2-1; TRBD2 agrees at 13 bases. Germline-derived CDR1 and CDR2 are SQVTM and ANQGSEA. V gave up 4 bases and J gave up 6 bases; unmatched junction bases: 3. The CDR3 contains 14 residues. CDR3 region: CSVGGTSGVNEQFF. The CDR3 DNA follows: TGCAGCGTTGGTGGGACTAGCGGGGTCAATGAGCAGTTCTTC.

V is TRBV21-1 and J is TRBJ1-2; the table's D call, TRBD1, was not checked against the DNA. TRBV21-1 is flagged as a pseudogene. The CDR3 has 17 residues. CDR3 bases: TGTGCCAGCAGCTCCAGCCGTATCAGGGGGCCTAACTATGGCTACACCTTC. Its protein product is CASSSSRIRGPNYGYTF.

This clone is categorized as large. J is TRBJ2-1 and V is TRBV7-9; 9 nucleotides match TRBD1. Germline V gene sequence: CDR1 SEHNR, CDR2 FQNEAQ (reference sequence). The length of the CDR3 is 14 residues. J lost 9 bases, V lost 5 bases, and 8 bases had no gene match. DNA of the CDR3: TGTGCCAGCAGCATCGGGACAGGGATAGGTGAGCAGTTCTTC. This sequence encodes CASSIGTGIGEQFF.

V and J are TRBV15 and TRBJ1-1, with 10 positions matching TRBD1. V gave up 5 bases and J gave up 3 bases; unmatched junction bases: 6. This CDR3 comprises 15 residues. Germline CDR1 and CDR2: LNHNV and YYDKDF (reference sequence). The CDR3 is CATSGIGTGDTEAFF. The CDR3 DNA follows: TGTGCCACCAGCGGGATAGGGACAGGGGACACTGAAGCTTTCTTT.